These 18 T cell receptor beta chains were all obtained from the same sample, sequenced in a study of cytomegalovirus exposure and HLA in healthy donors. This PCR relied on a set of 60 Vbeta primers and 13 Jbeta primers. Clones were read by immunoSEQ multiplex PCR, and TCRdb kept only the in-frame ones, dropping some. The sample holds about 78,000 clones. Input material: PBMCs. These TCRs come from a female donor in good health and CMV-seropositive.

This chain joins TRBV15 and TRBJ1-4; D ambiguous. The CDR3 runs to 17 residues. The V end lost 0 bases, the J end lost 1 base, and 12 bases lay between the germline ends. Germline V CDR1 and CDR2: LNHNV, YYDKDF (reference sequence). CDR3 DNA: TGTGCCACCAGCAGAGATTTCGGGGTCGGAACTAATGAAAAACTGTTTTTT. Translated, it gives CATSRDFGVGTNEKLFF.

The rearrangement joins TRBV2 to TRBJ2-1; TRBD2 aligns across 7 bases. The CDR3 length is 16 residues. V shed 3 bases, J shed 6 bases, and the junction held 11 bases outside the gene matches. Germline assignment: CDR1 SNHLY and CDR2 FYNNEI. CDR3 region: CASSEGSGSVFNEQFF. The DNA of the CDR3 is TGTGCCAGCAGTGAGGGTAGCGGGTCGGTCTTCAATGAGCAGTTCTTC.

The J gene is TRBJ2-7, the V gene TRBV27; 7 bases are a match to TRBD1. The germline gives CDR1 MNHEY, CDR2 SMNVEV (reference sequence). The CDR3 loop spans 15 amino acids. V shed 3 bases and J 0 bases; nucleotides not matched to a gene: 5. The CDR3 is CASSFGRGSSYEQYF. Written as DNA, the CDR3 is TGTGCCAGCAGTTTCGGCAGGGGGAGCTCCTACGAGCAGTACTTC.

This sequence joins TRBV5-4 and TRBJ2-7, with 10 nucleotides matching TRBD2. CDR3 length: 16 amino acids. Per germline, CDR1 SGHNT and CDR2 YYREEE (reference sequence). The junction had 11 bases not matched to a gene; V was cut back by 4 bases and J by 4 bases. The chain's CDR3 is CASSGSGTSVQYEQYF. DNA of the CDR3: TGTGCCAGCAGCGGGAGCGGGACTAGCGTACAGTACGAGCAGTACTTC. The entire variable domain, with the rest obtained from reference TRBV5-4 and TRBJ2-7, is as follows: ETGVTQSPTHLIKTRGQQVTLRCSSQSGHNTVSWYQQALGQGPQFIFQYYREEENGRGNFPPRFSGLQFPNYSSELNVNALELDDSALYLCASSGSGTSVQYEQYFGPGTRLTVT.

The CDR3 nucleotides are TGTGCCACCAGCAGAGATCGGGACAGGGCGGAGACCCAGTACTTC. Its protein product is CATSRDRDRAETQYF. This chain uses TRBV15 with TRBJ2-5, with 9 bases lining up with TRBD1. CDR1 and CDR2 (germline): LNHNV, YYDKDF (reference sequence). The CDR3 runs 15 residues. With V trimmed by 0 bases and J by 5 bases, 4 bases remained unmatched.

This sequence joins TRBV6-5 and TRBJ1-5; unclear D gene. V gave up 4 bases and J gave up 3 bases, with 10 bases separating them. From germline, CDR1 is MNHEY and CDR2 SVGAGI. The CDR3 loop spans 14 amino acids. The CDR3 sequence is CASSWAADNQPQHF. The CDR3, as DNA: TGTGCCAGCAGTTGGGCAGCCGACAATCAGCCCCAGCATTTT.

V is TRBV11-2 and J is TRBJ2-2, with 7 bases fitting TRBD2. V lost 0 bases to trimming and J lost 1 base; unmatched junction nucleotides: 8. The length of the CDR3 is 18 residues. The germline V gene has CDR1 SGHAT and CDR2 FQNNGV. The CDR3, as DNA: TGTGCCAGCAGCTTAGACCGAGGGATAGCGGGGAACACCGGGGAGCTGTTTTTT. Protein product: CASSLDRGIAGNTGELFF.

The rearrangement links TRBV5-1 to TRBJ2-7, with a weak D call TRBD2 (5 bases). Germline CDR1 SGHRS, CDR2 YFSETQ. The CDR3 sequence is 13 residues long. Trimming took 0 bases from V and 3 from J, leaving 7 bases between them. The DNA for the CDR3 is TGCGCCAGCAGCTTGGGGGAGTTCTACGAGCAGTACTTC. Its protein is CASSLGEFYEQYF.

The V gene is TRBV7-2, the J gene TRBJ2-7, with 7 bases that match TRBD2. V lost 2 bases, J lost 0 bases, and 7 bases stayed unmatched. The CDR3 is 16 amino acids. Germline V gene sequence: CDR1 SGHTA, CDR2 FQGNSA. In nucleotides, the CDR3 is TGTGCCAGCAGCTTAACCGCTAGCGGCCTCTCCTACGAGCAGTACTTC. Translating it yields CASSLTASGLSYEQYF.

V usage is TRBV21-1 and J usage is TRBJ2-7; the table's D call, TRBD1, was not checked against the DNA. TRBV21-1 is marked as a pseudogene. CDR3 length equals 16 residues. DNA for the CDR3: TGTGCCAGCATCTCGCCCGCGGGACAGGACCCCTACGAGCAGTACTTC. This codes for CASISPAGQDPYEQYF.

V and J are TRBV15 and TRBJ1-2, with 8 bases that match TRBD1. The germline gives CDR1 LNHNV, CDR2 YYDKDF (reference sequence). V shed 1 base, J shed 8 bases, and the junction held 6 bases outside the gene matches. CDR3 length: 14 amino acids. CDR3 sequence (DNA): TGTGCCACCAGCAGAGTCGGACAGGGCCGAGGCTACACCTTC. Amino acids: CATSRVGQGRGYTF.

For this clone: One junction end disagrees with the germline gene, perhaps due to a read error. This rearrangement joins TRBV7-7 to TRBJ1-3, with TRBD1 as a possible D gene (6 bases). Germline loops: CDR1 SSHAT, CDR2 FNYEAQ (reference sequence). The CDR3 totals 13 residues. The CDR3: CASSSGHGNTIYF. CDR3 coding DNA: TGTGCTAGCAGCTCGGGACACGGAAACACCATATATTTT.

V gene TRBV18 combines with J gene TRBJ1-5; 8 bases are shared with TRBD1. There are 15 residues in the CDR3. Germline lookup yields CDR1 KGHSH and CDR2 LQKENI. J lost 3 bases, V lost 3 bases, and 4 bases had no gene match. CDR3 residues: CASSPRQGLNQPQHF. CDR3 coding DNA: TGTGCCAGCTCACCTCGACAGGGGCTCAATCAGCCCCAGCATTTT.

J is TRBJ1-2 and V is TRBV5-6; the D gene is possibly TRBD1 (5 bases). There are 13 residues in the CDR3. Per the germline V gene, CDR1 is SGHDT and CDR2 is YYEEEE. V lost 4 bases to trimming and J lost 6 bases, with 13 bases between them. CDR3 DNA sequence: TGTGCCAGCAGCCCGGTGGGGCTGGATGGCTACACCTTC. It translates to CASSPVGLDGYTF.

The chain uses TRBV19 and TRBJ1-2, with 7 nucleotides matching TRBD1. Germline loops: CDR1 LNHDA, CDR2 SQIVND (reference sequence). The CDR3 loop spans 18 amino acids. Trimming cost V 3 bases and J 4 bases; bases outside gene matches: 17. CDR3 in DNA: TGTGCCAGTAGTATCATCCGGGAGGGGGCGGCATCGCCCTATGGCTACACCTTC. It is translated as CASSIIREGAASPYGYTF.

This chain links TRBV19 with TRBJ2-7; 10 bases are shared with TRBD1. The junction had 10 bases not matched to a gene; V was cut back by 5 bases and J by 3 bases. This CDR3 is built from 16 residues. Germline V gives CDR1 LNHDA, CDR2 SQIVND (reference sequence). The CDR3 coding sequence is TGTGCCAGTAGTCCTGCTGGGGACAGGGGCTTCTACGAGCAGTACTTC. It codes for CASSPAGDRGFYEQYF.

The V and J genes are TRBV6-4 and TRBJ2-1; TRBD2 matches 8 bases. V shed 5 bases and J 4 bases; nucleotides not matched to a gene: 7. The CDR3 contains 15 residues. From germline, CDR1 is MRHNA and CDR2 SNTAGT. Here the CDR3 reads CASSRSSGTYNEQFF. CDR3 coding DNA: TGTGCCAGCAGTAGAAGTAGCGGGACATACAATGAGCAGTTCTTC.

This chain links TRBV6-5 with TRBJ1-1; D is perhaps TRBD1 (5 bases). Germline lookup yields CDR1 MNHEY and CDR2 SVGAGI. Trimming took 4 bases from V and 4 from J, leaving 16 bases between them. This CDR3 region has 15 residues. CDR3 in amino acids: CASSLGDSRFTEAFF. As DNA, the CDR3 is TGTGCCAGCAGTTTAGGGGATTCAAGATTCACTGAAGCTTTCTTT.